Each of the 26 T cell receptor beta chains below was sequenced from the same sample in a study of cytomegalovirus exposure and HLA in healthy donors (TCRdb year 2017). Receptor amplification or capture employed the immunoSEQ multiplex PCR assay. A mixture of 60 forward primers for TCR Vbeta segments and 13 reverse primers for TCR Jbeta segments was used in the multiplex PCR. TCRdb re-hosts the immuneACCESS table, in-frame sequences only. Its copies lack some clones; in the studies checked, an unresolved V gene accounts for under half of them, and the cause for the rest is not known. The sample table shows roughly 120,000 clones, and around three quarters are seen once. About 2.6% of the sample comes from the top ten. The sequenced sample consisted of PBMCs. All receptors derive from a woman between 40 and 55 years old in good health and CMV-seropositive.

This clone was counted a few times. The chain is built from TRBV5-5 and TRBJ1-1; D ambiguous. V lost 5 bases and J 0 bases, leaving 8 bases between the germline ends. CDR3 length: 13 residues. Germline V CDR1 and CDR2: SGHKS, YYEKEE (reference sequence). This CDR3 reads CASRPTLNTEAFF. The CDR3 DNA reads TGTGCCAGCAGACCTACTTTGAACACTGAAGCTTTCTTT. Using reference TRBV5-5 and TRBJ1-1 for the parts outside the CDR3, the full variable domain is DAGVTQSPTHLIKTRGQQVTLRCSPISGHKSVSWYQQVLGQGPQFIFQYYEKEERGRGNFPDRFSARQFPNYSSELNVNALLLGDSALYLCASRPTLNTEAFFGQGTRLTVV.

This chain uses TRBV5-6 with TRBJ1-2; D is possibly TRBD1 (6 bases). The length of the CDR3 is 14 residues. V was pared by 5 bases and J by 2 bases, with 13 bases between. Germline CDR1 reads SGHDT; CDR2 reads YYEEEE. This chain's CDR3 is CASRGIGQNYGYTF. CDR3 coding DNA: TGTGCCAGCAGGGGAATAGGACAGAACTATGGCTACACCTTC.

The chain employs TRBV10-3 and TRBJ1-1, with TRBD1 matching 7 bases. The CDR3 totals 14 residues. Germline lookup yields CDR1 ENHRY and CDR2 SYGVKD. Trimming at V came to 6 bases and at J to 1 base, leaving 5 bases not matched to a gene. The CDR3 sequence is CAISRDSPNTEAFF. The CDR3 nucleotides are TGTGCCATCAGCAGGGACAGCCCGAACACTGAAGCTTTCTTT.

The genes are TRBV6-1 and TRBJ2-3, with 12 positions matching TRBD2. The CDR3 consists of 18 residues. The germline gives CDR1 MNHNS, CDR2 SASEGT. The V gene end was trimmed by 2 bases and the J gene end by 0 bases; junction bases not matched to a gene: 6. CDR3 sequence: CASSEILAGGRSTDTQYF. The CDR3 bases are TGTGCCAGCAGTGAAATACTAGCGGGGGGACGTAGCACAGATACGCAGTATTTT.

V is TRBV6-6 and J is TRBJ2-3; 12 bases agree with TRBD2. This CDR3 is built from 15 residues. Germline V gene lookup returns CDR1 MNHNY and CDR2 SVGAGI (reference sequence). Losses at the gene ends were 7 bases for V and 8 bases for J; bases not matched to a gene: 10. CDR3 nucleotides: TGTGCCAGCACCAAACTAGCGGGAGGCAAGGGTACGCAGTATTTT. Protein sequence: CASTKLAGGKGTQYF.

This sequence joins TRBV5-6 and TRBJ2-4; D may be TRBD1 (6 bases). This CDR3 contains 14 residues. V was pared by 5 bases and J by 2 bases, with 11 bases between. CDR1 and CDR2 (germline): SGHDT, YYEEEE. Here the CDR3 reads CASRQGGSKNIQYF. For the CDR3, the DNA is TGTGCCAGCAGACAGGGTGGGTCCAAAAACATTCAGTACTTC.

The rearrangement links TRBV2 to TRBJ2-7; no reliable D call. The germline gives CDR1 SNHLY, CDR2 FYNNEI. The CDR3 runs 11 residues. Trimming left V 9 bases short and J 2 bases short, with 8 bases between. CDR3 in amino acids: CASREAYEQYF. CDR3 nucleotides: TGTGCCAGTCGCGAGGCCTACGAGCAGTACTTC.

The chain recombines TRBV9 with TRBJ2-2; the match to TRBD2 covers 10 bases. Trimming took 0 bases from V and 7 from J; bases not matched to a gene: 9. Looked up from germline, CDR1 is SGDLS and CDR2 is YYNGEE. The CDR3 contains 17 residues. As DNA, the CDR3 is TGTGCCAGCAGCGTAGCTGTGCTAGCGGGAGCGGGCGGGGAGCTGTTTTTT. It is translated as CASSVAVLAGAGGELFF.

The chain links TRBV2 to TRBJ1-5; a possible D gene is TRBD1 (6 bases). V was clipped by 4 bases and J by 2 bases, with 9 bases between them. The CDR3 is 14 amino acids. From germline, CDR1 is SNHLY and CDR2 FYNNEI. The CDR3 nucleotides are TGTGCCAGCAGTGGACAGGCGGGCAATCAGCCCCAGCATTTT. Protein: CASSGQAGNQPQHF.

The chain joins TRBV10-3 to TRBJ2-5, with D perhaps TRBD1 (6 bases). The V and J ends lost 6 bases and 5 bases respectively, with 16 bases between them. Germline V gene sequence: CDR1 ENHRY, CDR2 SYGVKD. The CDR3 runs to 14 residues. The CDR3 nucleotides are TGTGCCATCAGCTATAACACAGGGCTCGAGACCCAGTACTTC. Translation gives CAISYNTGLETQYF.

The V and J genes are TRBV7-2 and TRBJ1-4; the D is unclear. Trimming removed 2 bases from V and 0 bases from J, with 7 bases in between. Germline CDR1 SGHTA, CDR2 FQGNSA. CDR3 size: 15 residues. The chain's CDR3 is CASSLYGTTNEKLFF. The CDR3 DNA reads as TGTGCCAGCAGCTTATACGGGACAACTAATGAAAAACTGTTTTTT.

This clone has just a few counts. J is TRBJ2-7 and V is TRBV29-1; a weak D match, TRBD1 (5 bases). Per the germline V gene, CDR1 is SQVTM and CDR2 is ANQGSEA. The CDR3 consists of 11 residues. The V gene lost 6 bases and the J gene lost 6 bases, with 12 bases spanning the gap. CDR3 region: CSVADKTEQYF. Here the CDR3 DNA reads TGCAGCGTCGCGGACAAAACCGAGCAGTACTTC.

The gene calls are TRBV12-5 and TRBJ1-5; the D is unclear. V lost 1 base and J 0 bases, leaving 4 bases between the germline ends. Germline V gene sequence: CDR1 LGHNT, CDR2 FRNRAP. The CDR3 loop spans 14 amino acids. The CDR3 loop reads CASGLAYSNQPQHF. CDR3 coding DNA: TGTGCTAGTGGTTTGGCGTATAGCAATCAGCCCCAGCATTTT.

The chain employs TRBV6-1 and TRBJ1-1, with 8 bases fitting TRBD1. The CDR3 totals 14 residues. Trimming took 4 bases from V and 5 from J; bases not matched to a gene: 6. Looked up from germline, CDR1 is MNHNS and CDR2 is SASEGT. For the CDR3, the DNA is TGTGCCAGCAGTGCAGACAGGGGTGGTACTGAAGCTTTCTTT. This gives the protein CASSADRGGTEAFF.

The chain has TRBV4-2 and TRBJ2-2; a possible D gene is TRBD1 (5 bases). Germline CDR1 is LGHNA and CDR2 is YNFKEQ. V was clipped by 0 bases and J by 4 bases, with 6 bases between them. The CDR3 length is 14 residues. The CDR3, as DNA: TGTGCCAGCAGCCAAGAAAGGGGCACCGGGGAGCTGTTTTTT. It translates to CASSQERGTGELFF.

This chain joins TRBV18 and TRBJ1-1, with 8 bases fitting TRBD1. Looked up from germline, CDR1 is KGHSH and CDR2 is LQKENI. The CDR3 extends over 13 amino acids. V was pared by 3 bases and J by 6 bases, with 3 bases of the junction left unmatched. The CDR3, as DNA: TGTGCCAGCTCACCGGTGGGACAGGCTGAAGCTTTCTTT. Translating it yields CASSPVGQAEAFF. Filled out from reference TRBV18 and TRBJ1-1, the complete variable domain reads NAGVMQNPRHLVRRRGQEARLRCSPMKGHSHVYWYRQLPEEGLKFMVYLQKENIIDESGMPKERFSAEFPKEGPSILRIQQVVRGDSAAYFCASSPVGQAEAFFGQGTRLTVV.

The CDR3 loop reads CASSPGVQGNGEQYF. DNA of the CDR3: TGTGCCAGCAGCCCTGGAGTACAGGGAAACGGGGAGCAGTACTTC. The V gene is TRBV7-6, the J gene TRBJ2-7; possibly TRBD1 for D (6 bases). CDR3 length: 15 amino acids. Germline V gives CDR1 SGHVS, CDR2 FNYEAQ. The V end was cut by 5 bases, the J end by 7 bases, with 21 bases between.

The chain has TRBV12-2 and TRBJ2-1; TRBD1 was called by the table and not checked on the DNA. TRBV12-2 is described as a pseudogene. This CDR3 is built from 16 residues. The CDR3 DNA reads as TGTGCAAGTCGCTTAGGTCCAGGGGGCCGAGTCCATGAGCAGTTCTTC. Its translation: CASRLGPGGRVHEQFF.

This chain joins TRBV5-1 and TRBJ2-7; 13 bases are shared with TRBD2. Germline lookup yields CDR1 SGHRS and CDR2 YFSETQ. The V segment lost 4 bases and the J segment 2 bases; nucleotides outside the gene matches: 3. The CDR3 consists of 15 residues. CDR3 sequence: CASSVGTSGAYEQYF. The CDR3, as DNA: TGCGCCAGCAGCGTCGGGACTAGCGGGGCCTACGAGCAGTACTTC.

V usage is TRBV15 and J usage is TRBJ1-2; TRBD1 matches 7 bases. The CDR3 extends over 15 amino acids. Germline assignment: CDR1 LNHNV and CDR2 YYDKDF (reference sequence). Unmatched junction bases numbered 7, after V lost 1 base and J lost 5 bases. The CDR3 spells CATSRGGAQGYGYTF. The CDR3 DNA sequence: TGTGCCACCAGCAGAGGGGGGGCACAGGGGTATGGCTACACCTTC.

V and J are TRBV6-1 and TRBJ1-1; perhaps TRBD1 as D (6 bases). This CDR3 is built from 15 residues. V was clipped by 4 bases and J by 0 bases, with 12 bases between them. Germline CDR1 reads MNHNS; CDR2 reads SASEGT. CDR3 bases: TGTGCCAGCAGTGCAAAGACAGGAATGAACACTGAAGCTTTCTTT. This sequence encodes CASSAKTGMNTEAFF.

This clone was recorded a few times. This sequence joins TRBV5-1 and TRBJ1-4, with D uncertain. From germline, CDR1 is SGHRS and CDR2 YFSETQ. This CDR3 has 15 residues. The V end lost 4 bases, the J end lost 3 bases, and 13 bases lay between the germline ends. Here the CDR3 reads CASSTGRQSNEKLFF. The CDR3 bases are TGCGCCAGCAGCACGGGTCGGCAGTCTAATGAAAAACTGTTTTTT. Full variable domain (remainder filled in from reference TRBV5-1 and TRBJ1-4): KAGVTQTPRYLIKTRGQQVTLSCSPISGHRSVSWYQQTPGQGLQFLFEYFSETQRNKGNFPGRFSGRQFSNSRSEMNVSTLELGDSALYLCASSTGRQSNEKLFFGSGTQLSVL.

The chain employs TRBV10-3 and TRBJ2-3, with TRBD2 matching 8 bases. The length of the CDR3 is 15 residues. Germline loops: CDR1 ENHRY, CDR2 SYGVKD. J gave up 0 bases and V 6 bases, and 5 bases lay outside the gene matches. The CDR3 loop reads CAIREAGASTDTQYF. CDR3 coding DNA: TGTGCCATCAGGGAAGCGGGAGCTAGCACAGATACGCAGTATTTT.

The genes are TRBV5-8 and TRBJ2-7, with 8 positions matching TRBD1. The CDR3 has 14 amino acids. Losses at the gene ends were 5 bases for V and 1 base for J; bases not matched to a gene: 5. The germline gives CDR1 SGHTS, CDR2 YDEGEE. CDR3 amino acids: CASRRTGFSYEQYF. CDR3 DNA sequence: TGTGCCAGCAGAAGGACAGGGTTTTCCTACGAGCAGTACTTC. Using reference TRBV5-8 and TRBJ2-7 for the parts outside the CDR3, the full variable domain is EAGVTQSPTHLIKTRGQQATLRCSPISGHTSVYWYQQALGLGLQFLLWYDEGEERNRGNFPPRFSGRQFPNYSSELNVNALELEDSALYLCASRRTGFSYEQYFGPGTRLTVT.

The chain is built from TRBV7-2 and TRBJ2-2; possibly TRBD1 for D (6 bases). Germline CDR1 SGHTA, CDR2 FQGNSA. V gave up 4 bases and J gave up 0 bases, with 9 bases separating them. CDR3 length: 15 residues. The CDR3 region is CASSSTGANTGELFF. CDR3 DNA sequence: TGTGCCAGCAGCTCGACAGGAGCGAACACCGGGGAGCTGTTTTTT. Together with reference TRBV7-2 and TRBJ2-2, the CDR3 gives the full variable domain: GAGVSQSPSNKVTEKGKDVELRCDPISGHTALYWYRQSLGQGLEFLIYFQGNSAPDKSGLPSDRFSAERTGGSVSTLTIQRTQQEDSAVYLCASSSTGANTGELFFGEGSRLTVL.

CDR3 coding DNA: TGTGCCAGCAGCGTAATTAGCAGCGGGAGCTACGAGCAGTACTTC. Translating gives CASSVISSGSYEQYF. The chain joins TRBV9 to TRBJ2-7; 8 bases line up with TRBD2. The trim removed 1 base at V and 3 bases at J, leaving 6 bases unmatched. The germline V gene encodes CDR1 SGDLS and CDR2 YYNGEE. The CDR3 length is 15 residues.